The next 16 T cell receptor beta chains were all read from a single sample in a study of breast tumors, draining lymph nodes, adjacent tissues. In TCRdb, the multiplex PCR reads were re-called with MiXCR into one record per CDR3 protein. In the table there are around 190,000 distinct CDR3 sequences, about 33% of which are singletons. Samples came from axillary lymph nodes draining the breast cancer. The specimen was axillary lymph node tissue. The receptors were sampled from a female donor with breast cancer. Some clones in this sample may be carry-over from other donors' samples.

A single count supports this clonotype. This is likely a read error, given that the CDR3 carries no conserved phenylalanine or tryptophan at its end. The chain joins TRBV6-5 to TRBJ2-3; D may be TRBD2 (5 bases). Germline V gives CDR1 MNHEY, CDR2 SVGAGI. V was clipped by 7 bases and J by 0 bases, with 14 bases between them. The CDR3 totals 15 residues. This CDR3 is CASNWEAASTDTQYS. Written as DNA, the CDR3 is TGTGCCAGCAATTGGGAAGCGGCTAGCACAGATACGCAGTATTCT.

This clonotype was found many times. This rearrangement joins TRBV27 to TRBJ2-3, with D unclear. From germline, CDR1 is MNHEY and CDR2 SMNVEV (reference sequence). The CDR3 is 13 residues long. Between the trimmed V and J ends, which lost 3 bases and 4 bases, there was a span of 8 bases. The CDR3 DNA is TGTGCCAGCAGTTTTAGTGGTTCAGATACGCAGTATTTT. Protein: CASSFSGSDTQYF.

Many counts were recorded for this clonotype. Germline and junction disagree at one end, which may indicate a read error. V is TRBV14 and J is TRBJ2-1, with 8 positions matching TRBD2. Germline V gives CDR1 SGHDN, CDR2 FVKESK. The CDR3 is made up of 13 amino acids. The CDR3 sequence is CASSQALLDSGVF. The CDR3, as DNA: TGTGCCAGCAGCCAAGCTCTCCTTGATAGCGGGGTCTTC. Full variable domain (remainder filled in from reference TRBV14 and TRBJ2-1): EAGVTQFPSHSVIEKGQTVTLRCDPISGHDNLYWYRRVMGKEIKFLLHFVKESKQDESGMPNNRFLAERTGGTYSTLKVQPAELEDSGVYFCASSQALLDSGVFGPGTRLTVL.

This clonotype appeared a few times. This chain links TRBV24-1 with TRBJ2-5, with no clear D. CDR3 length: 15 amino acids. CDR1 is KGHDR and CDR2 is SFDVKD in the germline V gene. Trimming left V 1 base short and J 4 bases short, with 12 bases between. The CDR3 spells CATSDFLGRVETQYF. The CDR3 nucleotides are TGTGCCACCAGTGATTTCCTCGGTAGGGTAGAGACCCAGTACTTC.

This clonotype came up many times. This chain uses TRBV11-3 with TRBJ2-7; 7 positions match TRBD1. After removal of 6 bases from V and 7 bases from J, the junction contained 15 bases not matched to a gene. This CDR3 is 15 amino acids long. Germline V gene sequence: CDR1 SGHNT, CDR2 YENEEA. Here the CDR3 DNA reads TGTGCCAGCAGGGGGCGCTTAGGGGGCGCTGAGGAGCAGTACTTC. This sequence encodes CASRGRLGGAEEQYF.

V gene TRBV2 combines with J gene TRBJ2-6, with D hard to call. The CDR3 covers 16 residues. Germline CDR1 reads SNHLY; CDR2 reads FYNNEI. V lost 1 base to trimming and J lost 0 bases, with 7 bases between them. The CDR3 reads CASSEEGLSGANVLTF. The CDR3 coding sequence is TGTGCCAGCAGTGAAGAGGGCCTCTCTGGGGCCAACGTCCTGACTTTC.

This rearrangement joins TRBV24-1 to TRBJ2-3; 10 bases match TRBD1. The CDR3 contains 17 residues. The V gene's germline CDR1 is KGHDR and CDR2 SFDVKD. V was pared by 5 bases and J by 2 bases, with 9 bases of the junction left unmatched. The CDR3 region is CATSASDGTGVTDTQYF. In DNA form, the CDR3 reads TGTGCCACCAGTGCTAGCGACGGGACAGGGGTCACAGATACGCAGTATTTT.

The chain combines TRBV5-1 with TRBJ2-6, with 7 bases aligning to TRBD2. Germline trimming cut 4 bases from V and 4 bases from J; bases unmatched to any gene: 2. Germline V gene lookup returns CDR1 SGHRS and CDR2 YFSETQ. This CDR3 is 14 amino acids long. The CDR3 bases are TGCGCCAGCAGCAAGACTAGCGGGGCCAACGTCCTGACTTTC. Its translation is CASSKTSGANVLTF.

This clonotype was detected ten times or more. This rearrangement joins TRBV20-1 to TRBJ2-5; the D gene is possibly TRBD2 (7 bases). Germline V gene data show CDR1 as DFQATT and CDR2 as SNEGSKA (reference sequence). There are 13 residues in the CDR3. The CDR3 DNA is TGCGGGGGGGGCAGGGCAGGGGAAGAGACCCAGTACTTC. It encodes CGGGRAGEETQYF.

This clonotype occurred many times. The chain carries TRBV9 and TRBJ2-1; D is perhaps TRBD2 (6 bases). CDR3 size: 18 residues. CDR1 and CDR2 from the germline V gene are SGDLS and YYNGEE. V was pared by 4 bases and J by 0 bases, with 20 bases between. Here the CDR3 reads CASSPRLMRGSSYNEQFF. As DNA, the CDR3 is TGTGCCAGCAGCCCCCGGTTAATGCGGGGTAGCTCCTACAATGAGCAGTTCTTC.

This clonotype was seen many times. The rearrangement links TRBV7-3 to TRBJ2-5; 7 bases align to TRBD2. Germline CDR1 reads SGHTA; CDR2 reads FQGTGA. This CDR3 has 14 amino acids. The trim removed 2 bases at V and 7 bases at J, leaving 7 bases unmatched. The CDR3 sequence is CASSLVGEGGTQYF. The CDR3 coding sequence is TGTGCCAGCAGCTTAGTAGGGGAGGGCGGGACCCAGTACTTC. The whole variable domain, filled in from reference TRBV7-3 and TRBJ2-5, reads GAGVSQTPSNKVTEKGKYVELRCDPISGHTALYWYRQSLGQGPEFLIYFQGTGAADDSGLPNDRFFAVRPEGSVSTLKIQRTERGDSAVYLCASSLVGEGGTQYFGPGTRLLVL.

This clonotype was detected a few times. The gene calls are TRBV20-1 and TRBJ2-7; a possible D gene is TRBD2 (6 bases). From germline, CDR1 is DFQATT and CDR2 SNEGSKA (reference sequence). Trimming left V 2 bases short and J 6 bases short, with 17 bases between. The CDR3 sequence is 14 residues long. The DNA for the CDR3 is TGCAGTGCTAGACGGGACTCCCAGGGATCCGAGCAGTACTTC. Its translation: CSARRDSQGSEQYF.

This clonotype was observed at least ten times. The J gene is TRBJ1-2, the V gene TRBV7-9; maybe TRBD1 (5 bases). V was trimmed by 0 bases and J by 1 base, leaving 12 bases between them. The CDR3 extends over 16 amino acids. Germline-derived CDR1 and CDR2 are SEHNR and FQNEAQ (reference sequence). CDR3 residues: CASSLARGIINYGYTF. For the CDR3, the DNA is TGTGCCAGCAGCTTAGCGCGGGGGATAATTAACTATGGCTACACCTTC.

This clonotype was counted a few times. Being one base from a much bigger clone, this may be a read error. V and J are TRBV2 and TRBJ2-7; TRBD2 matches at 8 bases. Germline V gives CDR1 SNHLY, CDR2 FYNNEI. V lost 5 bases and J lost 0; bases outside the gene matches: 6. The CDR3 is 15 residues long. The chain's CDR3 is CASSPSGGASYEQYF. The CDR3 bases are TGTGCCAGCAGTCCCTCCGGGGGGGCCTCCTACGAGCAGTACTTC.

This clonotype was recorded only once. The J gene is TRBJ2-2, the V gene TRBV7-6, with D uncertain. With 5 bases removed from V and 4 bases from J, the gap between germline ends came to 8 bases. Germline V gives CDR1 SGHVS, CDR2 FNYEAQ. This CDR3 contains 13 residues. The CDR3 protein is CASSPASTGELFF. CDR3 nucleotides: TGTGCCAGCAGCCCGGCGAGCACCGGGGAGCTGTTTTTT.

This clonotype was counted between two and nine times. This rearrangement joins TRBV19 to TRBJ1-1; D not resolved. Germline lookup yields CDR1 LNHDA and CDR2 SQIVND (reference sequence). V lost 6 bases, J lost 0 bases, and 8 bases lay in between. The CDR3 consists of 13 residues. The CDR3 sequence: CASSEILNTEAFF. CDR3 sequence (DNA): TGTGCCAGTAGCGAGATTTTGAACACTGAAGCTTTCTTT.